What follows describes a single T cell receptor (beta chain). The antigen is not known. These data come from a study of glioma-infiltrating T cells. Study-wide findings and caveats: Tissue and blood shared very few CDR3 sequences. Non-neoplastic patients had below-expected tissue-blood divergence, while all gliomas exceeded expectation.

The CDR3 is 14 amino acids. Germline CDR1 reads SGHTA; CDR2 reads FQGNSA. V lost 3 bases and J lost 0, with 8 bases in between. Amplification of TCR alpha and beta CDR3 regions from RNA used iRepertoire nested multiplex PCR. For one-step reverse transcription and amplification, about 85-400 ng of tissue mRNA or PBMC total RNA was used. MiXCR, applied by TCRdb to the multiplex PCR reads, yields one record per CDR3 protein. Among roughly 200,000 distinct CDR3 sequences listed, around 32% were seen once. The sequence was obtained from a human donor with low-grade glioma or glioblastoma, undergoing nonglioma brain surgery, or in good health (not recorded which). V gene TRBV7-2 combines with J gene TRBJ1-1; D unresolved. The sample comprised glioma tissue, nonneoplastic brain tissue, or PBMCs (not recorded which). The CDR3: CASSLTYLNTEAFF. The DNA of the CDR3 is TGTGCCAGCAGCTTGACCTACCTGAACACTGAAGCTTTCTTT.